This TCR beta chain is from a study of T cell responses to AZD1222 COVID-19 vaccine. Clones were sequenced by immunoSEQ multiplex PCR, and TCRdb holds only the in-frame ones, with some missing. The profile shows 100,000 to 150,000 clones, just over 90% of them singletons. This specimen was peripheral blood, taken 28 days after the second AZD1222 dose. The source is an adult who received the AZD1222 COVID-19 vaccine.

The chain's CDR3 is CASSYWDPKNSPLHF. The CDR3 DNA is TGTGCCAGCAGTTACTGGGACCCGAAGAATTCACCCCTCCACTTT. V gene TRBV6-5 combines with J gene TRBJ1-6, with D possibly TRBD1 on 5 matching bases. Trimming left V 1 base short and J 7 bases short, with 11 bases between. Germline V CDR1 and CDR2: MNHEY, SVGAGI. The CDR3 sequence is 15 residues long.